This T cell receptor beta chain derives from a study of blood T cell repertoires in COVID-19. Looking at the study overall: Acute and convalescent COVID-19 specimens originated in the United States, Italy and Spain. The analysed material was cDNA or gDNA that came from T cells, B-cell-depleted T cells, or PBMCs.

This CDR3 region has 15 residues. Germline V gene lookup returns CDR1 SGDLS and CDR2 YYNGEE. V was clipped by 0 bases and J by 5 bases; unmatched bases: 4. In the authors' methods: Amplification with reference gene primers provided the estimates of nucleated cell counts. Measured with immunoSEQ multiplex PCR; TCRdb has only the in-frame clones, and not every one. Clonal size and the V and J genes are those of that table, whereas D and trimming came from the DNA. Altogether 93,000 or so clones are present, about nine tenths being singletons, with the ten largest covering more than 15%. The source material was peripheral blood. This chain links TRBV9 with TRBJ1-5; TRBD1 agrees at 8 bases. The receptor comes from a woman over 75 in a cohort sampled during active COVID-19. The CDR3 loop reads CASSVAPTGDQPQHF. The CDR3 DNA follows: TGTGCCAGCAGCGTAGCACCGACAGGGGATCAGCCCCAGCATTTT.